The 28 T cell receptor beta chains reported below all come from one sample, sequenced in a study of T-cell reconstitution after alpha-beta-depleted transplantation in children (dated by TCRdb to 2016 to 2018). The library was obtained by PCR. The sequencer listed for this sample is Illumina HiSeq 2500. TCR library preparation used molecular barcoding, with unique molecular identifiers applied to normalize quantification of the TCRbeta repertoire. The public reads were quality trimmed at Q25 with fastp and then assembled into clones with MiXCR by TCRdb, keeping productive beta chains. Duplicate CDR3 protein sequences are folded into a single record with the most common DNA and genes. Across this sample there are approximately 650,000 distinct CDR3 sequences, with over 10% seen only once. The ten largest clones add up to about 0.79% of the sample. This specimen's treatment or condition label, per the study, means: allogeneic hematopoietic cell transplantation with graft depleted of TCRalphabeta T cells and CD19 B cells.

Sequenced here: PBMCs, sampled before TCRalphabeta/CD19-depleted stem cell transplant. Receptors originate from a girl aged 2 to 10 with congenital amegakaryocytic thrombocytopenia, due to receive a stem cell transplant.

This clonotype occurred many times. This sequence joins TRBV7-9 and TRBJ1-5; D gene uncertain. V was clipped by 3 bases and J by 7 bases, with 7 bases between them. CDR3 size: 12 residues. Germline V gives CDR1 SEHNR, CDR2 FQNEAQ (reference sequence). The CDR3 coding sequence is TGTGCCAGCAGCTTTGAGTTCCAGCCCCAGCATTTT. Amino acid sequence: CASSFEFQPQHF.

Ten or more counts support this clonotype. This sequence joins TRBV7-2 and TRBJ2-7; D uncertain. Looked up from germline, CDR1 is SGHTA and CDR2 is FQGNSA. The CDR3 sequence is 17 residues long. V lost 5 bases to trimming and J lost 0 bases, with 20 bases between them. DNA of the CDR3: TGTGCCAGCAGCATTCGTACACGGGCATTGAGCTCCTACGAGCAGTACTTC. Protein sequence: CASSIRTRALSSYEQYF. Full variable domain (rest looked up from reference TRBV7-2 and TRBJ2-7): GAGVSQSPSNKVTEKGKDVELRCDPISGHTALYWYRQSLGQGLEFLIYFQGNSAPDKSGLPSDRFSAERTGGSVSTLTIQRTQQEDSAVYLCASSIRTRALSSYEQYFGPGTRLTVT.

At least ten counts were recorded for this clonotype. The rearrangement links TRBV29-1 to TRBJ2-7; D is possibly TRBD2 (5 bases). V lost 2 bases and J lost 1, with 12 bases in between. Germline V gene lookup returns CDR1 SQVTM and CDR2 ANQGSEA. The CDR3 is made up of 14 amino acids. CDR3 protein: CSVEIEDSSYEQYF. Written as DNA, the CDR3 is TGCAGCGTTGAAATAGAGGACTCTTCCTACGAGCAGTACTTC.

This clonotype was seen repeatedly, ten times or more. The rearrangement links TRBV5-1 to TRBJ2-2; D uncertain. V was clipped by 4 bases and J by 2 bases, with 21 bases between them. The CDR3 is 18 amino acids. CDR1 and CDR2 from the germline V gene are SGHRS and YFSETQ. The CDR3 sequence: CASSTGRVPRINTGELFF. CDR3 coding DNA: TGCGCCAGCAGCACTGGAAGAGTACCTCGTATAAACACCGGGGAGCTGTTTTTT.

The chain uses TRBV12-3 or TRBV12-4 and TRBJ1-5; tentatively, D is TRBD1 (5 bases). The length of the CDR3 is 18 residues. V dropped 5 bases and J dropped 0 bases, with 20 bases sitting between them. Here the CDR3 DNA reads TGTGCCAGCAGTGTAAGGTCCCTGGGGGAGGGTAGCAATCAGCCCCAGCATTTT. This translates into CASSVRSLGEGSNQPQHF.

The V gene is TRBV5-1, the J gene TRBJ2-7; TRBD1 matches at 9 bases. The germline gives CDR1 SGHRS, CDR2 YFSETQ. J lost 2 bases, V lost 4 bases, and 7 bases had no gene match. The CDR3 consists of 15 residues. CDR3 bases: TGCGCCAGCAGCGTGGGACAGGGAGGAACCTACGAGCAGTACTTC. Residues: CASSVGQGGTYEQYF.

This clonotype has at least ten counts. The chain carries TRBV5-1 and TRBJ1-2; D is uncertain. The germline V gene encodes CDR1 SGHRS and CDR2 YFSETQ. Trimming pared 3 bases from V and 1 base from J, leaving 16 bases between. This CDR3 has 16 residues. The CDR3 DNA reads TGCGCCAGCAGCTCCTCCGCGGCAGAGATTAACTATGGCTACACCTTC. It translates to CASSSSAAEINYGYTF.

In this sample, this clonotype turned up many times. The chain carries TRBV20-1 and TRBJ2-7; D ambiguous. Germline V CDR1 and CDR2: DFQATT, SNEGSKA (reference sequence). CDR3 length: 13 amino acids. Trimming left V 6 bases short and J 3 bases short, with 15 bases between. CDR3 protein: CSAQPPYLYEQYF. CDR3 bases: TGCAGTGCCCAACCGCCATACCTCTACGAGCAGTACTTC.

This sequence joins TRBV5-1 and TRBJ1-1; possible D gene TRBD1, 5 bases. The length of the CDR3 is 15 residues. The germline gives CDR1 SGHRS, CDR2 YFSETQ. Trimming stripped 7 bases from V and 0 bases from J, with 16 bases between. In DNA, the CDR3 is TGCGCCAGCGCCGCGACAGACCGCATGAACACTGAAGCTTTCTTT. Translated: CASAATDRMNTEAFF.

This clonotype showed up many times. V usage is TRBV10-3 and J usage is TRBJ2-1; D not certain. V lost 10 bases and J lost 9, with 13 bases in between. Germline CDR1 ENHRY, CDR2 SYGVKD. There are 11 residues in the CDR3. The CDR3 region has the DNA TGTGCCAGCGTCTTAAGTGGTGAGCAGTTCTTC. Translated: CASVLSGEQFF.

This clonotype appeared many times. The chain couples TRBV20-1 to TRBJ1-4, with D maybe TRBD1 (5 bases). Trimming took off 3 bases at V and 7 bases at J, with 18 bases between the two ends. Looked up from germline, CDR1 is DFQATT and CDR2 is SNEGSKA (reference sequence). The CDR3 length is 15 residues. CDR3 loop: CSASKGTLSLEKLFF. The CDR3 DNA follows: TGCAGTGCTAGCAAAGGGACCCTTAGCCTTGAAAAACTGTTTTTT.

The chain is built from TRBV7-7 and TRBJ2-1, with 7 bases identical to TRBD1. CDR3 length: 14 amino acids. After removal of 5 bases from V and 5 bases from J, the junction contained 6 bases not matched to a gene. CDR1 is SSHAT, CDR2 FNYEAQ, per germline (reference sequence). The CDR3 DNA sequence: TGTGCCAGCAGCCCAGGACAGGAGAACAATGAGCAGTTCTTC. It is translated as CASSPGQENNEQFF.

Many counts were recorded for this clonotype. The rearrangement links TRBV20-1 to TRBJ1-4; 7 nucleotides line up with TRBD1. This CDR3 spans 17 amino acids. Germline V gene sequence: CDR1 DFQATT, CDR2 SNEGSKA (reference sequence). The trim removed 0 bases at V and 4 bases at J, leaving 11 bases unmatched. CDR3 nucleotides: TGCAGTGCTAGAGAGCTAGGGGGCGGGGGTGTTAATGAAAAACTGTTTTTT. Its translation is CSARELGGGGVNEKLFF.

The V gene is TRBV5-1, the J gene TRBJ2-2; 9 bases map to TRBD1. CDR3 length equals 13 residues. V was clipped by 6 bases and J by 5 bases; unmatched bases: 2. From germline, CDR1 is SGHRS and CDR2 YFSETQ. CDR3 in amino acids: CASTGTGTGELFF. DNA for the CDR3: TGCGCCAGCACCGGGACAGGGACCGGGGAGCTGTTTTTT.

This clonotype was detected many times. The J gene is TRBJ2-1, the V gene TRBV12-3 or TRBV12-4, with 8 bases aligning to TRBD2. Unmatched junction bases numbered 7, after V lost 7 bases and J lost 2 bases. This CDR3 spans 15 amino acids. DNA of the CDR3: TGTGCCAGCACCGGGACTAGGGGCACCTACAATGAGCAGTTCTTC. Translated, it gives CASTGTRGTYNEQFF.

A few counts support this clonotype. The chain links TRBV29-1 to TRBJ2-4, with D possibly TRBD1 on 5 matching bases. The CDR3 has 15 amino acids. Trimming removed 5 bases at V and 3 bases at J, with 17 bases between. CDR1 is SQVTM and CDR2 is ANQGSEA in the germline V gene. CDR3 sequence reads: CSVSELGQDKNIQYF. Here the CDR3 DNA reads TGCAGCGTTTCCGAATTGGGGCAGGACAAAAACATTCAGTACTTC.

The table lists this clonotype with many counts. The rearrangement links TRBV10-3 to TRBJ2-2; TRBD2 matches 7 bases. Trimming took 10 bases from V and 7 from J; bases not matched to a gene: 12. The germline gives CDR1 ENHRY, CDR2 SYGVKD. This CDR3 is 14 amino acids long. As DNA, the CDR3 is TGTGCCAGTTCGATGCGGGAGTTTCTCGGGGAGCTGTTTTTT. As protein: CASSMREFLGELFF.

This clonotype was counted only a few times. The J gene is TRBJ2-7, the V gene TRBV18; the D call may be TRBD1 or TRBD2 (5 bases each). Germline CDR1 reads KGHSH; CDR2 reads LQKENI. The V end was cut by 6 bases, the J end by 0 bases, with 18 bases between. The CDR3 is made up of 16 amino acids. For the CDR3, the DNA is TGTGCCAGCTCGTTTACCGGGACGGTCAGCTCCTACGAGCAGTACTTC. Translated, it gives CASSFTGTVSSYEQYF. The full variable domain, rest sourced from reference TRBV18 and TRBJ2-7, is NAGVMQNPRHLVRRRGQEARLRCSPMKGHSHVYWYRQLPEEGLKFMVYLQKENIIDESGMPKERFSAEFPKEGPSILRIQQVVRGDSAAYFCASSFTGTVSSYEQYFGPGTRLTVT.

This clonotype appeared a few times. The chain links TRBV7-9 to TRBJ2-1; TRBD1 agrees at 8 bases. V shed 5 bases, J shed 5 bases, and the junction held 2 bases outside the gene matches. Germline-derived CDR1 and CDR2 are SEHNR and FQNEAQ (reference sequence). This CDR3 region has 13 residues. The CDR3 sequence: CASSRTGNNEQFF. CDR3 DNA: TGTGCCAGCAGCCGGACAGGGAACAATGAGCAGTTCTTC.

This clonotype was seen many times. This chain's CDR3 is CSASLGDSNQPQHF. The CDR3 DNA is TGCAGTGCTAGTCTCGGGGATAGCAATCAGCCCCAGCATTTT. V and J are TRBV20-1 and TRBJ1-5, with unresolved D. V was clipped by 3 bases and J by 0 bases, with 9 bases between them. The CDR3 has 14 residues. The germline gives CDR1 DFQATT, CDR2 SNEGSKA (reference sequence).

This clonotype was picked up many times. The V gene is TRBV29-1, the J gene TRBJ2-2, with D tentatively TRBD2 (5 bases). Germline CDR1 reads SQVTM; CDR2 reads ANQGSEA. V lost 5 bases, J lost 2 bases, and 12 bases lay in between. The CDR3 has 14 amino acids. The CDR3 spells CSVSSSGNTGELFF. CDR3 bases: TGCAGCGTTTCTAGCAGCGGAAACACCGGGGAGCTGTTTTTT.

About this clonotype itself: Its ends do not fully match the called genes, so a read error is possible. The genes are TRBV4-1 and TRBJ1-1, with unresolved D. Germline V gene sequence: CDR1 MGHRA, CDR2 YSYEKL. The CDR3 is made up of 14 amino acids. CDR3 residues: CTSSQHGMNTEAFF. CDR3 DNA: TGCACCAGCAGCCAACACGGAATGAACACTGAAGCTTTCTTT.

The chain has TRBV6-1 and TRBJ2-2; TRBD1 matches 9 bases. With 6 bases clipped from V and 5 bases from J, the junction kept 10 bases outside the gene matches. Germline V gene sequence: CDR1 MNHNS, CDR2 SASEGT. This CDR3 is built from 16 residues. CDR3 amino acids: CASRGLTGGFTGELFF. For the CDR3, the DNA is TGTGCCAGCAGGGGACTGACAGGGGGATTTACCGGGGAGCTGTTTTTT.

This clonotype was picked up a small number of times. The chain links TRBV5-5 to TRBJ2-7, with a weak D call TRBD2 (5 bases). Trimming removed 3 bases at V and 1 base at J, with 11 bases between. The germline V gene encodes CDR1 SGHKS and CDR2 YYEKEE (reference sequence). The CDR3 consists of 14 residues. The CDR3 protein is CASSSRTGSYEQYF. The CDR3 DNA sequence: TGTGCCAGCAGCTCCCGGACGGGATCCTACGAGCAGTACTTC. Using reference TRBV5-5 and TRBJ2-7 for the parts outside the CDR3, the full variable domain is DAGVTQSPTHLIKTRGQQVTLRCSPISGHKSVSWYQQVLGQGPQFIFQYYEKEERGRGNFPDRFSARQFPNYSSELNVNALLLGDSALYLCASSSRTGSYEQYFGPGTRLTVT.

The V and J genes are TRBV5-1 and TRBJ2-1; 13 nucleotides line up with TRBD2. Unmatched junction bases numbered 24, after V lost 9 bases and J lost 0 bases. CDR3 length: 22 amino acids. Germline values: CDR1 SGHRS, CDR2 YFSETQ. Here the CDR3 reads CATRGRTSGSNSGILSYNEQFF. In DNA form, the CDR3 reads TGCGCCACCCGGGGAAGGACTAGCGGGAGTAATTCCGGAATCCTCTCCTACAATGAGCAGTTCTTC.

The chain is built from TRBV5-6 and TRBJ2-5; the D call may be TRBD1 or TRBD2 (5 bases each). The CDR3 is 15 amino acids. CDR1 is SGHDT, CDR2 YYEEEE, per germline. Between the trimmed V and J ends, which lost 5 bases and 5 bases, there was a span of 19 bases. Here the CDR3 DNA reads TGTGCCAGCAGTTACGAACCGGGACCAGGGGAGACCCAGTACTTC. Its protein product is CASSYEPGPGETQYF.

Ten or more counts support this clonotype. This chain links TRBV20-1 with TRBJ2-2, with 10 bases lining up with TRBD1. In germline, CDR1 is DFQATT, CDR2 SNEGSKA (reference sequence). CDR3 length: 16 amino acids. J was trimmed by 3 bases and V by 5 bases; bases with no gene match: 9. CDR3 sequence: CSAHGTGAGYTGELFF. CDR3 bases: TGCAGTGCTCACGGGACAGGGGCGGGTTACACCGGGGAGCTGTTTTTT.

The sample holds many counts of this clonotype. The V and J genes are TRBV5-1 and TRBJ2-1, with 10 bases that match TRBD2. CDR1 is SGHRS and CDR2 is YFSETQ in the germline V gene. J lost 8 bases, V lost 9 bases, and 11 bases had no gene match. The CDR3 has 14 residues. The CDR3, as DNA: TGCGCCACCAAGAGAGCTAGCGGGAGCTATGAGCAGTTCTTC. Amino acid sequence: CATKRASGSYEQFF.